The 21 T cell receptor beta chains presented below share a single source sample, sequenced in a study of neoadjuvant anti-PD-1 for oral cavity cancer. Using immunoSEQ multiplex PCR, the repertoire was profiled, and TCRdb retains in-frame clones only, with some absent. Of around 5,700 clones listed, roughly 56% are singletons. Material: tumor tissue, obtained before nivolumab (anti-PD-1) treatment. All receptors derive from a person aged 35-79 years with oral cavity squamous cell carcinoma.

The CDR3 DNA sequence: TGTGCCAGCAGTAGGGACAGTACGTACAATGAGCAGTTCTTC. This gives the protein CASSRDSTYNEQFF. The chain carries TRBV27 and TRBJ2-1, with 7 bases that match TRBD1. The CDR3 has 14 amino acids. Germline loops: CDR1 MNHEY, CDR2 SMNVEV (reference sequence). Germline trimming cut 5 bases from V and 4 bases from J; bases unmatched to any gene: 5.

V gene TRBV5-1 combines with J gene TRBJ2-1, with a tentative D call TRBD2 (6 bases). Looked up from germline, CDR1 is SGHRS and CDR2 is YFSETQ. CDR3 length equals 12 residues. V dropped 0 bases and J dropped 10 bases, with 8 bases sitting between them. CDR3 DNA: TGCGCCAGCAGCTTGGCCGCGGGGGAGCAGTTCTTC. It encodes CASSLAAGEQFF.

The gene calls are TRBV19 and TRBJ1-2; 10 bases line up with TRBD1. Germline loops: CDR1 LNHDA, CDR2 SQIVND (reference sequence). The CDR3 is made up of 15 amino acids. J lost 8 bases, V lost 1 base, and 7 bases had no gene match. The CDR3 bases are TGTGCCAGTAGTATAGGCCGGACAGGGGGAAGCGGCTACACCTTC. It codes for CASSIGRTGGSGYTF.

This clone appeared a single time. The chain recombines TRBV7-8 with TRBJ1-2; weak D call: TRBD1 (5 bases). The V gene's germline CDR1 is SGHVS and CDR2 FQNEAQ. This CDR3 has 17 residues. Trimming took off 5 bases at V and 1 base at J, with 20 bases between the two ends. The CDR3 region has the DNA TGTGCCAGCAGCCGACGAGGGACGGAGTCTCTTAACTATGGCTACACCTTC. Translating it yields CASSRRGTESLNYGYTF. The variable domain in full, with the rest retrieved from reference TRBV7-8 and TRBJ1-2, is GAGVSQSPRYKVAKRGQDVALRCDPISGHVSLFWYQQALGQGPEFLTYFQNEAQLDKSGLPSDRFFAERPEGSVSTLKIQRTQQEDSAVYLCASSRRGTESLNYGYTFGSGTRLTVV.

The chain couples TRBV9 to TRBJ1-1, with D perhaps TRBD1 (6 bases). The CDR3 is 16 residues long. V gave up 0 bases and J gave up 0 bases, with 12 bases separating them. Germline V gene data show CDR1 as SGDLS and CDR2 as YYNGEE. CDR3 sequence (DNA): TGTGCCAGCAGCGTAGAGGGACAACTAATGAACACTGAAGCTTTCTTT. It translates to CASSVEGQLMNTEAFF.

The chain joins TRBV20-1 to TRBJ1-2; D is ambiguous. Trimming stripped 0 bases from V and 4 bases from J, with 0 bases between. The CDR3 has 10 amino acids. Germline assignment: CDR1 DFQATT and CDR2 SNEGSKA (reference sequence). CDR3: CSARDYGYTF. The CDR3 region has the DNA TGCAGTGCTAGAGACTATGGCTACACCTTC.

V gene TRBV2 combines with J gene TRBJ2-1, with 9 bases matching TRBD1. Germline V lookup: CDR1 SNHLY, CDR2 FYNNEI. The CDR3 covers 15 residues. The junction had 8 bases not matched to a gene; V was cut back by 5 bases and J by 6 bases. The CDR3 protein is CASSLQGARGNEQFF. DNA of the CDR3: TGTGCCAGCAGTCTACAGGGGGCAAGGGGCAATGAGCAGTTCTTC.

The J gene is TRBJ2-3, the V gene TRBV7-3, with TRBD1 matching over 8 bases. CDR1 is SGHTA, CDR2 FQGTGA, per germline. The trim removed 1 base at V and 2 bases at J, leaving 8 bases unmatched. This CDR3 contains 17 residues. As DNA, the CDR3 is TGTGCCAGCAGCTTAAGGACTTCGCAGGGGGCCACAGATACGCAGTATTTT. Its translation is CASSLRTSQGATDTQYF.

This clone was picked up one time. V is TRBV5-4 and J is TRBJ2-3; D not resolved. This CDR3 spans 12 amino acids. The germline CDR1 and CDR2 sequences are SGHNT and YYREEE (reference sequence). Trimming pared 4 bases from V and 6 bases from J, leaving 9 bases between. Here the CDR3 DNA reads TGTGCCAGCAGCCTGGTCGGGGATACGCAGTATTTT. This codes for CASSLVGDTQYF.

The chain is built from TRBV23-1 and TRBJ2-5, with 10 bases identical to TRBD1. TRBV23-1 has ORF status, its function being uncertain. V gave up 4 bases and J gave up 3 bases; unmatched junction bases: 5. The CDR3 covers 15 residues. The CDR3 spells CASSRDRGREETQYF. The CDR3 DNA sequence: TGCGCCAGCAGTCGAGACAGGGGGCGCGAAGAGACCCAGTACTTC.

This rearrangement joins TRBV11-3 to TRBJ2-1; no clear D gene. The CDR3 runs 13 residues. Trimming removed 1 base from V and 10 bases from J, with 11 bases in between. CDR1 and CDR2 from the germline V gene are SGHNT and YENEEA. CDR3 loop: CASSLASGAEQFF. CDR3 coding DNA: TGTGCCAGCAGCTTAGCCTCCGGCGCGGAGCAGTTCTTC.

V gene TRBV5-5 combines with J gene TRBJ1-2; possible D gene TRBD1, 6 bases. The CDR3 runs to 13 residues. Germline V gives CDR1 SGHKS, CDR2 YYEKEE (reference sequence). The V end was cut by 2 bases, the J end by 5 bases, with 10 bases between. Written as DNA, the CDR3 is TGTGCCAGCAGCTTCTACAGGGATTATGGCTACACCTTC. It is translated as CASSFYRDYGYTF.

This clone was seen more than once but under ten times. The CDR3, as DNA: TGTGCCATCAGCCGAACAGGGGTCACGGGACAGCCCCAGCATTTT. It specifies CAISRTGVTGQPQHF. The chain joins TRBV10-3 to TRBJ1-5; 7 nucleotides match TRBD1. The germline gives CDR1 ENHRY, CDR2 SYGVKD. This CDR3 comprises 15 residues. V shed 6 bases, J shed 7 bases, and the junction held 12 bases outside the gene matches.

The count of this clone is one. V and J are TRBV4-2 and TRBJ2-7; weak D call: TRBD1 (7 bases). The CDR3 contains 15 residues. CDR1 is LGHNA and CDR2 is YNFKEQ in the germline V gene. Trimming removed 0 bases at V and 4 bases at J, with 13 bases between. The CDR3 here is CASSQEEGAPYEQYF. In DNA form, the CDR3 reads TGTGCCAGCAGCCAAGAGGAGGGGGCGCCGTACGAGCAGTACTTC.

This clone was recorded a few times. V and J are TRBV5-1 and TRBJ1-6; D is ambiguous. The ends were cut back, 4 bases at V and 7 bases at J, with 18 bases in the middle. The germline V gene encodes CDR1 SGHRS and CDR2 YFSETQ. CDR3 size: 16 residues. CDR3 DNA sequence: TGCGCCAGCAGCCTATTGCCGGTACAGTCGAATTCACCCCTCCACTTT. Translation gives CASSLLPVQSNSPLHF.

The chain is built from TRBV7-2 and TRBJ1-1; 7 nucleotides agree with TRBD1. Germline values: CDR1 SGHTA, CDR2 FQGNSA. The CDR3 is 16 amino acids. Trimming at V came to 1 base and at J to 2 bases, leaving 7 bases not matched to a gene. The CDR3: CASSLGGTAINTEAFF. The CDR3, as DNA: TGTGCCAGCAGCTTAGGGGGGACAGCTATAAACACTGAAGCTTTCTTT.

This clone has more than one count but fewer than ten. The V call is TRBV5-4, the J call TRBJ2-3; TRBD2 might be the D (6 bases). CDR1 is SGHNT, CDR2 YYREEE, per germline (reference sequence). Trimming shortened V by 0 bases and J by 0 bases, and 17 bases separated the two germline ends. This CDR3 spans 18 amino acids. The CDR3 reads CASSLDAGRSLSTDTQYF. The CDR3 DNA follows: TGTGCCAGCAGCTTGGATGCGGGACGGTCCCTTAGCACAGATACGCAGTATTTT.

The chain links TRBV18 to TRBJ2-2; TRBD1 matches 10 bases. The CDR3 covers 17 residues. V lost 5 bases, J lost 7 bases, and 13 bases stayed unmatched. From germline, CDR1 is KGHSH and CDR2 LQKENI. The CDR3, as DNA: TGTGCCAGCTCAAAACCCGGGACAGGGGCAAGAATCGGGGAGCTGTTTTTT. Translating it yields CASSKPGTGARIGELFF.

CDR3 nucleotides: TGTGCCAGCAGCTTGGAGCAAGGGTCTTCAGGCAGCCCCGCTTATGGCTACACCTTC. It codes for CASSLEQGSSGSPAYGYTF. The V gene is TRBV7-9, the J gene TRBJ1-2; D unresolved. Germline lookup yields CDR1 SEHNR and CDR2 FQNEAQ (reference sequence). Between the trimmed V and J ends, which lost 3 bases and 5 bases, there was a span of 28 bases. CDR3 length: 19 residues.

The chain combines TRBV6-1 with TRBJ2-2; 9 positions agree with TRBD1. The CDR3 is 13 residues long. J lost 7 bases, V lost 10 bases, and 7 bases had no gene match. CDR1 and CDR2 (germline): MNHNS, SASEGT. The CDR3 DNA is TGTGCCATCGGACAGGGGAGTGTCGGGGAGCTGTTTTTT. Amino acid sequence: CAIGQGSVGELFF.

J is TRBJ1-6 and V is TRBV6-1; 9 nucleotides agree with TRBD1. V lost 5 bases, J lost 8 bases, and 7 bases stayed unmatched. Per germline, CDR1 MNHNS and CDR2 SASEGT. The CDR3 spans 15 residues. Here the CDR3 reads CASSSPGQGDSPLHF. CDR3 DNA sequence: TGTGCCAGCAGTTCCCCGGGACAGGGTGATTCACCCCTCCACTTT.